What follows are 20 T cell receptor beta chains derived from one specimen sequenced in a study of molecular identifiers for immune sequencing clone quantification. TCRdb reanalysed the PCR reads using MiXCR and keeps one entry per CDR3 protein. The data contain tens of thousands of distinct CDR3 sequences, roughly a sixth of them singletons. Sequenced input: naive CD8+ T cells from blood, with Jurkat cell RNA spiked in. Documented subset: FACS-sorted CD8+CD4-CCR7+CD45RA+ naive T cells. The receptors were gathered from a human donor in good health. Some libraries in this study had Jurkat cell RNA spiked in.

Notes on this clonotype: A read error may be the cause here, since a much bigger clone is one base away. This rearrangement joins TRBV4-3 to TRBJ2-3; 9 bases are shared with TRBD2. Per the germline V gene, CDR1 is LGHNA and CDR2 is YSLEER. The CDR3 covers 18 residues. CDR3 DNA: TGCGCCAGCGGCCAAGTTAGCGGGGGCCACCTCATCACAGATACGCAGTATTTT. Translation gives CASGQVSGGHLITDTQYF.

This clonotype was counted ten times or more. The chain uses TRBV19 and TRBJ2-1, with TRBD2 matching over 7 bases. With 1 base clipped from V and 10 bases from J, the junction kept 10 bases outside the gene matches. The CDR3 runs to 15 residues. CDR1 and CDR2 from the germline V gene are LNHDA and SQIVND (reference sequence). The CDR3 is CASSIGTRGSGEQFF. Written as DNA, the CDR3 is TGTGCCAGTAGTATAGGAACGCGGGGGTCCGGCGAGCAGTTCTTC. The variable domain in full, completed from reference TRBV19 and TRBJ2-1, reads DGGITQSPKYLFRKEGQNVTLSCEQNLNHDAMYWYRQDPGQGLRLIYYSQIVNDFQKGDIAEGYSVSREKKESFPLTVTSAQKNPTAFYLCASSIGTRGSGEQFFGPGTRLTVL.

In this sample, this clonotype turned up many times. This chain joins TRBV6-6 and TRBJ2-1, with D perhaps matching TRBD1 or TRBD2 (5 bases each). Trimming pared 3 bases from V and 5 bases from J, leaving 11 bases between. The CDR3 extends over 14 amino acids. CDR1 is MNHNY, CDR2 SVGAGI, per germline (reference sequence). The CDR3 DNA follows: TGTGCCAGCAGTTATTGGGACCAGAACAATGAGCAGTTCTTC. Translation: CASSYWDQNNEQFF.

This clonotype occurred many times. The V gene is TRBV19, the J gene TRBJ1-1; D uncertain. CDR1 and CDR2 (germline): LNHDA, SQIVND (reference sequence). This CDR3 has 11 residues. V lost 4 bases to trimming and J lost 5 bases, with 5 bases between them. CDR3 in amino acids: CASSRRTEAFF. In DNA form, the CDR3 reads TGTGCCAGTAGTAGGAGGACTGAAGCTTTCTTT. The variable domain in full, completed from reference TRBV19 and TRBJ1-1, reads DGGITQSPKYLFRKEGQNVTLSCEQNLNHDAMYWYRQDPGQGLRLIYYSQIVNDFQKGDIAEGYSVSREKKESFPLTVTSAQKNPTAFYLCASSRRTEAFFGQGTRLTVV.

This chain links TRBV20-1 with TRBJ1-1; no definite D call. V lost 5 bases and J lost 4, with 8 bases in between. This CDR3 has 11 residues. Germline V CDR1 and CDR2: DFQATT, SNEGSKA (reference sequence). In nucleotides, the CDR3 is TGCAGTGCTTCGAGTAGCACTGAAGCTTTCTTT. Residues: CSASSSTEAFF.

This clonotype was seen repeatedly, ten times or more. The chain couples TRBV21-1 to TRBJ2-7. TRBV21-1 constitutes a pseudogene. The CDR3 is 13 residues long. The CDR3: CASSKWTANEQYF. CDR3 sequence (DNA): TGTGCCAGCAGCAAGTGGACGGCCAACGAGCAGTACTTC.

The genes are TRBV7-2 and TRBJ2-5; TRBD2 matches 8 bases. The V gene end was trimmed by 5 bases and the J gene end by 1 base; junction bases not matched to a gene: 9. The CDR3 contains 16 residues. Germline CDR1 and CDR2: SGHTA and FQGNSA. CDR3 amino acids: CASSHGTSGAQETQYF. CDR3 DNA: TGTGCCAGCAGCCACGGGACTAGTGGGGCCCAAGAGACCCAGTACTTC.

This clonotype was observed at least ten times. The J gene is TRBJ2-3, the V gene TRBV20-1; no definite D call. Between the trimmed V and J ends, which lost 5 bases and 2 bases, there was a span of 5 bases. The germline V gene has CDR1 DFQATT and CDR2 SNEGSKA (reference sequence). This CDR3 contains 11 residues. Written as DNA, the CDR3 is TGCAGTGCTCACTCCACAGATACGCAGTATTTT. It specifies CSAHSTDTQYF.

This clonotype occurred many times. The gene calls are TRBV27 and TRBJ2-3; D not resolved. The CDR3 is 12 amino acids. Germline lookup yields CDR1 MNHEY and CDR2 SMNVEV (reference sequence). V was cut by 3 bases and J by 3 bases, with 4 bases left in between. The CDR3 DNA sequence: TGTGCCAGCAGTTTCCTAACAGATACGCAGTATTTT. It is translated as CASSFLTDTQYF.

This clonotype was seen only a few times. A clone one base away is much larger, so this may be a read error. This chain connects TRBV6-2 or TRBV6-3 to TRBJ2-3; no firm D call. Trimming stripped 8 bases from V and 4 bases from J, with 4 bases between. The germline gives CDR1 MNHEY, CDR2 SVGEGT. This CDR3 region has 10 residues. The DNA for the CDR3 is TGTGCCAGCGCTGCAGATACGCAGTATTTT. This encodes CASAADTQYF.

This chain's CDR3 is CASSPTGGSDIQYF. The CDR3 nucleotides are TGTGCCAGCTCACCGACAGGGGGTTCCGACATTCAGTACTTC. The rearrangement links TRBV18 to TRBJ2-4, with 9 bases that match TRBD1. Germline assignment: CDR1 KGHSH and CDR2 LQKENI. This CDR3 region has 14 residues. V was pared by 3 bases and J by 8 bases, with 5 bases of the junction left unmatched.

Within the sample, this clonotype is medium-sized. The V and J genes are TRBV7-2 and TRBJ2-4; TRBD2 matches 8 bases. The CDR3 is 18 residues long. V lost 1 base to trimming and J lost 0 bases; unmatched junction nucleotides: 8. CDR1 SGHTA and CDR2 FQGNSA come from the germline V gene. The CDR3 bases are TGTGCCAGCAGCTTAGTCGGGGGGGACATTCAAGCCAAAAACATTCAGTACTTC. Its translation: CASSLVGGDIQAKNIQYF. Using reference TRBV7-2 and TRBJ2-4 for the parts outside the CDR3, the full variable domain is GAGVSQSPSNKVTEKGKDVELRCDPISGHTALYWYRQSLGQGLEFLIYFQGNSAPDKSGLPSDRFSAERTGGSVSTLTIQRTQQEDSAVYLCASSLVGGDIQAKNIQYFGAGTRLSVL.

As concerns this clonotype: Possible read error: a much larger clone is one base away. J is TRBJ2-3 and V is TRBV28; no clear D. The CDR3 loop spans 14 amino acids. Trimming took off 5 bases at V and 2 bases at J, with 11 bases between the two ends. Germline V gene lookup returns CDR1 MDHEN and CDR2 SYDVKM. The CDR3 region is CASSPLIDTDTQYF. The CDR3, as DNA: TGTGCCAGCAGTCCCCTAATTGACACAGATACGCAGTATTTT.

This clonotype has at least ten counts. The CDR3 region has the DNA TGCGCCAGCAGCCAAGATCCGGCCTCAGAGACCCAGTACTTC. Translation gives CASSQDPASETQYF. The V call is TRBV4-1, the J call TRBJ2-5; D is unclear. Looked up from germline, CDR1 is MGHRA and CDR2 is YSYEKL. The V gene lost 0 bases and the J gene lost 4 bases, with 9 bases spanning the gap. This CDR3 is built from 14 residues.

The sample holds many counts of this clonotype. The V and J genes are TRBV28 and TRBJ1-3, with a possible D match to TRBD1 (5 bases). The V gene's germline CDR1 is MDHEN and CDR2 SYDVKM. V was trimmed by 3 bases and J by 4 bases, leaving 16 bases between them. The CDR3 consists of 16 residues. The CDR3 here is CASSFRGRGVGNTIYF. The CDR3 DNA sequence: TGTGCCAGCAGTTTCCGCGGACGGGGGGTCGGAAACACCATATATTTT.

This clonotype turned up a few times. With a much larger clone just one base away, this may be a read error. The CDR3 loop reads CANSWTGGSYEQYF. CDR3 in DNA: TGTGCCAACAGCTGGACAGGGGGCTCCTACGAGCAGTACTTC. The chain recombines TRBV5-3 with TRBJ2-7; 10 bases agree with TRBD1. TRBV5-3 is assigned to the ORF class and has an uncertain function. V lost 9 bases to trimming and J lost 0 bases; unmatched junction nucleotides: 6. The CDR3 has 14 amino acids.

This clonotype was picked up many times. This rearrangement joins TRBV4-1 to TRBJ2-1, with 8 bases matching TRBD1. The CDR3 is made up of 15 amino acids. Losses at the gene ends were 0 bases for V and 7 bases for J; bases not matched to a gene: 5. Germline CDR1 is MGHRA and CDR2 is YSYEKL. CDR3 sequence reads: CASSQDRQGANEQFF. CDR3 nucleotide sequence: TGCGCCAGCAGCCAAGATCGTCAGGGGGCAAATGAGCAGTTCTTC.

This clonotype has ten or more counts. The gene calls are TRBV27 and TRBJ2-7; a weak D match, TRBD2 (5 bases). Germline V gene sequence: CDR1 MNHEY, CDR2 SMNVEV (reference sequence). The V gene lost 0 bases and the J gene lost 3 bases, with 9 bases spanning the gap. This CDR3 is 14 amino acids long. The CDR3 region has the DNA TGTGCCAGCAGTTTATCGATTCGGGGCTACGAGCAGTACTTC. It specifies CASSLSIRGYEQYF.

In its sample, this clonotype was seen many times. CDR3 DNA: TGTGCCAGCAGGCAGGGAAATCAGCCCCAGCATTTT. Its translation: CASRQGNQPQHF. V usage is TRBV27 and J usage is TRBJ1-5; possible D gene TRBD1, 5 bases. Trimming cost V 6 bases and J 4 bases, with 7 bases left between them. This CDR3 is 12 amino acids long. Germline-derived CDR1 and CDR2 are MNHEY and SMNVEV (reference sequence).

This clonotype was seen at least ten times. The chain couples TRBV7-9 to TRBJ1-2; 9 bases map to TRBD1. The CDR3 contains 18 residues. The V and J ends lost 4 bases and 0 bases, in that order; junction bases with no gene match: 12. Germline V lookup: CDR1 SEHNR, CDR2 FQNEAQ (reference sequence). The CDR3 protein is CASSSSGTGITSNYGYTF. The CDR3 region has the DNA TGTGCCAGCAGCTCCTCCGGGACAGGGATAACATCTAACTATGGCTACACCTTC.